This TCR beta chain derives from a study of T cell repertoires in cytomegalovirus infection. TCRdb ran MiXCR on the reads and lists one entry per CDR3 protein. The sample yields 630,000 or so distinct CDR3 sequences, around 24% seen once. This CDR3 comprises 17 residues. The V gene lost 8 bases and the J gene lost 4 bases, with 24 bases spanning the gap. Per germline, CDR1 MNHNY and CDR2 SVGAGI (reference sequence). The clonotype originates from a human donor in good health (CMV status not recorded). Some clones in this sample may be carry-over from other donors' samples. V and J are TRBV6-6 and TRBJ1-5, with D tentatively TRBD1 (6 bases). The sequenced sample consisted of CD8+ T cells from PBMCs. CDR3 bases: TGTGCCAGCGGGAGAGACCGCGGGGGGCATGATAATCAGCCCCAGCATTTT. Translating gives CASGRDRGGHDNQPQHF.